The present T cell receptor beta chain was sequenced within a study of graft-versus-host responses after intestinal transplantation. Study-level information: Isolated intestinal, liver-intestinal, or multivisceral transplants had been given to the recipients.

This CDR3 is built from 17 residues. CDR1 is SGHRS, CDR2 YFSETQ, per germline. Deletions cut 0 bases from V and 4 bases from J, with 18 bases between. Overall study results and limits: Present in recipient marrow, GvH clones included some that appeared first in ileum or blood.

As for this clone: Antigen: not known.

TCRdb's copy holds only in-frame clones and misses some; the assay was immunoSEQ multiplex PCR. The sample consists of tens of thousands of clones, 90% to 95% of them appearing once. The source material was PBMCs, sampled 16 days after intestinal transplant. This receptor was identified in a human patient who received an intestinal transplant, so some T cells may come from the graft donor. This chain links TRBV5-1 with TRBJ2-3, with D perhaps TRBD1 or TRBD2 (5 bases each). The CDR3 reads CASSLDSGTLRSDTQYF. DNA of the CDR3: TGCGCCAGCAGCTTGGATTCAGGGACCTTACGCTCAGATACGCAGTATTTT.